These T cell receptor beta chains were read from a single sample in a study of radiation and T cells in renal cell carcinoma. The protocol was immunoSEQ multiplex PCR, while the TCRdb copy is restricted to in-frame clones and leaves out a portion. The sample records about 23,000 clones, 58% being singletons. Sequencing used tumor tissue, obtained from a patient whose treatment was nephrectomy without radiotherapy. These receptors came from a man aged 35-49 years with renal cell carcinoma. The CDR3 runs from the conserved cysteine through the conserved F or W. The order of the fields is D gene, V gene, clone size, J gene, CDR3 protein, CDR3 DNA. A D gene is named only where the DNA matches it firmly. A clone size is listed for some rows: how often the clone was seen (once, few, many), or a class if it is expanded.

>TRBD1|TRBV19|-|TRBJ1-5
CASSIYRGGNTNQPQHF
TGTGCCAGTAGTATCTACAGGGGAGGGAACACCAATCAGCCCCAGCATTTT
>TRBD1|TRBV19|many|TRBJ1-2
CASNRQGSNYGYTF
TGTGCCAGTAACCGACAGGGATCCAACTATGGCTACACCTTC
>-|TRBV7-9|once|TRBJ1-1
CASSFKGEAFF
TGTGCCAGCAGCTTCAAGGGTGAAGCTTTCTTT
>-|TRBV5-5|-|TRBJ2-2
CASSIYLPGELFF
TGTGCCAGCAGTATCTATCTCCCGGGGGAGCTGTTTTTT
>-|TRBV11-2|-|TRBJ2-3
CASSQKTSTDTQYF
TGTGCCAGCAGTCAGAAAACTAGCACAGATACGCAGTATTTT
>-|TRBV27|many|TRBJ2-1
CASSLGTKYNEQFF
TGTGCCAGCAGTTTGGGGACAAAATACAATGAGCAGTTCTTC
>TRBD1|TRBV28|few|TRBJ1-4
CASSLNMGQVGATNEKLFF
TGTGCCAGCAGTTTAAACATGGGACAGGTTGGTGCAACTAATGAAAAACTGTTTTTT
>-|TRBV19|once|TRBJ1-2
CASSIDWRPNYGYTF
TGTGCCAGTAGTATCGATTGGCGACCAAACTATGGCTACACCTTC
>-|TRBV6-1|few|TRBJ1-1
CASSVTGLAAEAFF
TGTGCCAGCAGTGTGACAGGCCTGGCTGCTGAAGCTTTCTTT
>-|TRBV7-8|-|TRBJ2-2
CASGGITNTGELFF
TGTGCCAGCGGCGGGATTACGAACACCGGGGAGCTGTTTTTT
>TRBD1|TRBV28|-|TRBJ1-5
CASSKGTGSGQPQHF
TGTGCCAGCAGTAAGGGGACAGGGTCGGGGCAGCCCCAGCATTTT
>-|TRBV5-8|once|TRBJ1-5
CASSRTTNQPQHF
TGTGCCAGCAGCCGAACAACCAATCAGCCCCAGCATTTT
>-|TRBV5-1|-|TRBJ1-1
CASSLTCRTMNTEAFF
TGCGCCAGCAGCTTGACCTGTAGGACTATGAACACTGAAGCTTTCTTT
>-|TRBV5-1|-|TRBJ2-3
CASSLERSTDTQYF
TGCGCCAGCAGCTTGGAGCGTAGCACAGATACGCAGTATTTT
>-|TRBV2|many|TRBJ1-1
CASSINPNTEAFF
TGTGCCAGCAGCATAAATCCGAACACTGAAGCTTTCTTT
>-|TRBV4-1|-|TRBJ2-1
CASSQDEGLNEQFF
TGCGCCAGCAGCCAAGATGAAGGGCTAAATGAGCAGTTCTTC
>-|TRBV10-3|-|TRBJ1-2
CAIRAVGVYGYTF
TGTGCCATCAGGGCGGTCGGGGTCTATGGCTACACCTTC
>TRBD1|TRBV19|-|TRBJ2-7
CASSKQGESYEQYF
TGTGCCAGTAGTAAACAGGGGGAATCCTACGAGCAGTACTTC
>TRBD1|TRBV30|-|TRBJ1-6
CAWSGQGHNSPLHF
TGTGCCTGGAGCGGACAGGGTCATAATTCACCCCTCCACTTT
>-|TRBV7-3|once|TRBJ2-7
CASSFQGGEQYF
TGTGCCAGCAGCTTCCAGGGAGGCGAGCAGTACTTC
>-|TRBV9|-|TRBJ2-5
CASSVATGHQRQETQYF
TGTGCCAGCAGCGTAGCTACAGGACACCAAAGACAAGAGACCCAGTACTTC
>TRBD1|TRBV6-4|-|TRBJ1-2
CASRMQGDRGYGYTF
TGTGCCAGCAGGATGCAGGGGGACCGGGGCTATGGCTACACCTTC
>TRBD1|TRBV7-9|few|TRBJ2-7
CASSLGTGKSYEQYF
TGTGCCAGCAGCCTCGGGACAGGCAAATCCTACGAGCAGTACTTC
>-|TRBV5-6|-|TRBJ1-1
CASSLAGDGNKNTEAFF
TGTGCCAGCAGCTTGGCCGGGGACGGCAACAAGAACACTGAAGCTTTCTTT
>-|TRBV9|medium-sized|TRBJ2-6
CASSVGFSGANVLTF
TGTGCCAGCAGCGTAGGGTTTTCTGGGGCCAACGTCCTGACTTTC
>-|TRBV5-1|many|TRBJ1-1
CASSLGGLGMNTEAFF
TGCGCCAGCAGCCTGGGTGGGTTGGGTATGAACACTGAAGCTTTCTTT
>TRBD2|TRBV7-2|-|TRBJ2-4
CASSPSGGRGAKNIQYF
TGTGCCAGCAGCCCGAGCGGGGGGCGGGGCGCCAAAAACATTCAGTACTTC
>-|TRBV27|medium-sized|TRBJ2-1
CASSLRTGNEQFF
TGTGCCAGCAGTTTACGTACAGGGAATGAGCAGTTCTTC
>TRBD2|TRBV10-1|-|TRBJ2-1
CASSERGSGSSRNEQFF
TGCGCCAGCAGTGAGAGGGGTAGCGGGAGTAGTAGGAATGAGCAGTTCTTC
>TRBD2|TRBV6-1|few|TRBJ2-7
CASGERELTEQYF
TGTGCCAGCGGGGAGCGGGAGTTAACTGAGCAGTACTTC
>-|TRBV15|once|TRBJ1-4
CATSSSLGDGGGEKLFF
TGTGCCACCAGCAGCTCCTTGGGGGACGGGGGAGGTGAAAAACTGTTTTTT
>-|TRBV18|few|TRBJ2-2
CASSPGRANTGELFF
TGTGCCAGCTCACCCGGGCGGGCGAACACCGGGGAGCTGTTTTTT
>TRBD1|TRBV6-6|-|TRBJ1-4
CASSYSLQGADEKLFF
TGTGCCAGCAGTTACTCACTACAGGGGGCGGATGAAAAACTGTTTTTT
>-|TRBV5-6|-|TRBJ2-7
CASSSGTLIYEQYF
TGTGCCAGCAGCTCCGGGACCCTGATCTACGAGCAGTACTTC
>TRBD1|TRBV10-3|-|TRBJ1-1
CAISETGDTEAFF
TGTGCCATCAGTGAGACAGGGGACACTGAAGCTTTCTTT
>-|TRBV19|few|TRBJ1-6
CASNNGLGSITLHF
TGTGCCAGTAATAATGGCCTTGGATCTATCACCCTCCACTTT
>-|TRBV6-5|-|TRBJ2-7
CASSYSTPGLAYEQYF
TGTGCCAGCAGTTACTCGACCCCGGGCCTTGCCTACGAGCAGTACTTC
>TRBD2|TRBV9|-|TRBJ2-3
CASSVTGLRTDTQYF
TGTGCCAGCAGCGTAACGGGACTACGCACAGATACGCAGTATTTT
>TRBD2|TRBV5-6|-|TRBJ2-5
CASSLGLAGGGETQYF
TGTGCCAGCAGCTTGGGTCTAGCGGGGGGTGGAGAGACCCAGTACTTC
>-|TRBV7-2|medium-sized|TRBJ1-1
CASSLRVGETEAFF
TGTGCCAGCAGCTTACGTGTAGGTGAGACTGAAGCTTTCTTT
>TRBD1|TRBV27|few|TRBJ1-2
CASSFGTGGKTNYGYTF
TGTGCCAGCAGTTTCGGGACAGGAGGGAAGACTAACTATGGCTACACCTTC
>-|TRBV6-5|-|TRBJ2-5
CASSHRETQYF
TGTGCCAGCAGCCACCGGGAGACCCAGTACTTC
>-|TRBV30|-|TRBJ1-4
CAWSPGGSTNEKLFF
TGTGCCTGGAGTCCCGGGGGGTCGACTAATGAAAAACTGTTTTTT
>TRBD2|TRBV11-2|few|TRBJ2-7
CASSLTPLAGSYEQYF
TGTGCCAGCAGCTTAACCCCACTAGCGGGGTCCTACGAGCAGTACTTC
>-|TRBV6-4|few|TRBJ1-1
CASSPRGGAETEAFF
TGTGCCAGCAGCCCCCGAGGGGGGGCAGAGACTGAAGCTTTCTTT
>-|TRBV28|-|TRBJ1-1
CASRANTEAFF
TGTGCCAGCAGGGCCAACACTGAAGCTTTCTTT
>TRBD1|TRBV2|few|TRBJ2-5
CAGGTGKETQYF
TGTGCCGGAGGGACAGGGAAAGAGACCCAGTACTTC
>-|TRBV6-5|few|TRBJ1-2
CASSLDGLYGYTF
TGTGCCAGCAGCCTGGACGGACTCTATGGCTACACCTTC
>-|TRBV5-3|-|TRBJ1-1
CASTGTRNTEAFF
TGTGCCAGCACCGGGACAAGGAACACTGAAGCTTTCTTT
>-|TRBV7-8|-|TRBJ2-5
CASTGTAVETQYF
TGTGCCAGCACAGGGACCGCCGTCGAGACCCAGTACTTC
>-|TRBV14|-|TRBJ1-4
CASSQGRATNEKLFF
TGTGCCAGCAGCCAAGGCCGGGCCACTAATGAAAAACTGTTTTTT
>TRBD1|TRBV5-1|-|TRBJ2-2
CASSGGTGPTGELFF
TGCGCCAGCAGCGGGGGGACAGGCCCAACCGGGGAGCTGTTTTTT
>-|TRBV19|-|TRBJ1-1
CASSRGGGTEAFF
TGTGCCAGTAGTCGGGGAGGGGGAACTGAAGCTTTCTTT
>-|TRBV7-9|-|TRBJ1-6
CASSDRGGAGLNSPLHF
TGTGCCAGCAGCGATCGTGGGGGCGCCGGTCTAAATTCACCCCTCCACTTT